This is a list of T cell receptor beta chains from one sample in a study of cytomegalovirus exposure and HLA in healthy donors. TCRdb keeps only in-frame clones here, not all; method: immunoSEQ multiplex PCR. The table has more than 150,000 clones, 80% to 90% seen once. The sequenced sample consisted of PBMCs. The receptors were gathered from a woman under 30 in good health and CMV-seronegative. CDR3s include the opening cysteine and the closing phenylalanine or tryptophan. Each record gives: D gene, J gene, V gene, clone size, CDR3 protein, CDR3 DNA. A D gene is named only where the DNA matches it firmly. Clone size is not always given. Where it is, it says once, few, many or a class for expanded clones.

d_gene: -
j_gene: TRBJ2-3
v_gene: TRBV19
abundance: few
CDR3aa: CASSIVEDTDTQYF
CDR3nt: TGTGCCAGTAGTATAGTCGAGGATACAGATACGCAGTATTTT

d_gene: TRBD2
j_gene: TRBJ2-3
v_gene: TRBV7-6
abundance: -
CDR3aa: CASSLGLAGATDTQYF
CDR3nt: TGTGCCAGCAGCCTAGGACTAGCGGGGGCCACAGATACGCAGTATTTT

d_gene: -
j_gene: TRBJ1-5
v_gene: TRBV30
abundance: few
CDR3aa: CAWAGKSNQPQHF
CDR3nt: TGTGCCTGGGCAGGGAAATCGAATCAGCCCCAGCATTTT

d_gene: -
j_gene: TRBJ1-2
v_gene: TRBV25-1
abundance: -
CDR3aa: CASSEYEGYTF
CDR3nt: TGTGCCAGCAGTGAATATGAGGGCTACACCTTC

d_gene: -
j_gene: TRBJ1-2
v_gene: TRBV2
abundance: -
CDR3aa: CASSVGTGSLHGYTF
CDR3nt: TGTGCCAGCAGTGTCGGGACTGGGAGTCTCCATGGCTACACCTTC

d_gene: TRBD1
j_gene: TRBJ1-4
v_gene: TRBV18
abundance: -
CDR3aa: CASSTGTGSLFF
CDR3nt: TGTGCCAGCTCAACCGGGACAGGGTCACTGTTTTTT

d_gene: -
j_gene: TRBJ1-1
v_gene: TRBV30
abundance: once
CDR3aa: CARTGTNTEAFF
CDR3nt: TGTGCCAGAACAGGGACGAACACTGAAGCTTTCTTT

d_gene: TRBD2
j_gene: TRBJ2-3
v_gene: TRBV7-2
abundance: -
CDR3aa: CASSLYGLVTDTQYF
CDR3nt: TGTGCCAGCAGCTTATACGGACTAGTCACAGATACGCAGTATTTT

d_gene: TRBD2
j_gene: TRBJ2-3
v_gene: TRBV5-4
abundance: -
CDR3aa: CASSSKAGGGTDTQYF
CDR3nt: TGTGCCAGCAGCTCCAAAGCGGGAGGGGGCACAGATACGCAGTATTTT

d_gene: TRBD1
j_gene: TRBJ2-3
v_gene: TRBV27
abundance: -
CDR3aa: CATAHRGGTDTQYF
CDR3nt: TGTGCCACTGCCCACAGGGGAGGCACAGATACGCAGTATTTT

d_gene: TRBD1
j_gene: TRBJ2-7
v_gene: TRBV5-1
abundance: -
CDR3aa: CASSLAGTAAYEQYF
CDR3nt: TGCGCCAGCAGCTTGGCCGGGACAGCAGCCTACGAGCAGTACTTC

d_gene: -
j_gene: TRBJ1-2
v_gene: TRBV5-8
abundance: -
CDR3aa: CASSPPSVGGNYGYTF
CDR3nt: TGTGCCAGCAGCCCACCCAGTGTGGGGGGTAACTATGGCTACACCTTC

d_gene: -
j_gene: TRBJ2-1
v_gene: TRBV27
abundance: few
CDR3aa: CASSLLLGRYEQFF
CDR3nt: TGTGCCAGCAGTTTATTACTAGGGAGGTATGAGCAGTTCTTC

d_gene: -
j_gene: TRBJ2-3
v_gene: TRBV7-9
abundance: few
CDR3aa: CASSLDRGPGGDTQYF
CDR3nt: TGTGCCAGCAGCTTAGACCGGGGCCCCGGGGGAGATACGCAGTATTTT

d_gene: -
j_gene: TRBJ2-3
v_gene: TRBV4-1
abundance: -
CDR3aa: CASSQDVLADTQYF
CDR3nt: TGCGCCAGCAGCCAAGATGTCCTAGCGGATACGCAGTATTTT

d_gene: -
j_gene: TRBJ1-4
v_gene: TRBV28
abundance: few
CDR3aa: CASSPAPGDEKLFF
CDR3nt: TGTGCCAGCAGTCCCGCCCCCGGAGATGAAAAACTGTTTTTT

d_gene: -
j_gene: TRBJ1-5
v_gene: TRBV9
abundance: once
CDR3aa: CASSPQPGRRQAYNQPQHF
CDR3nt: TGTGCCAGCAGCCCACAGCCAGGACGGAGACAGGCCTATAATCAGCCCCAGCATTTT

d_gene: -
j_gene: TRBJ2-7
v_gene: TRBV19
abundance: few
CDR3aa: CASGADNSYEQYF
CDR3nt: TGTGCCAGTGGTGCGGACAACTCCTACGAGCAGTACTTC

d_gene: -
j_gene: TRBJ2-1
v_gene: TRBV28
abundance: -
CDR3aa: CASSGVGQGNEQFF
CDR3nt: TGTGCCAGCAGTGGAGTGGGTCAGGGCAATGAGCAGTTCTTC

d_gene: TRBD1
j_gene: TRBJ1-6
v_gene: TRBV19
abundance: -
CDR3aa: CASSAAGTESGSPLHF
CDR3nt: TGTGCCAGTAGTGCTGCCGGGACAGAGAGCGGTTCACCCCTCCACTTT

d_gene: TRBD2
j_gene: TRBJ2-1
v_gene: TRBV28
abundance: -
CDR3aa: CASSTYSGGAFNEQFF
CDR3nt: TGTGCCAGCAGTACCTATAGCGGGGGGGCTTTTAATGAGCAGTTCTTC

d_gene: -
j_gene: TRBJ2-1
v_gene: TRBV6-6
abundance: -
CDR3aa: CASSYPEVLGQFF
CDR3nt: TGTGCCAGCAGTTACCCGGAGGTCTTGGGGCAGTTCTTC

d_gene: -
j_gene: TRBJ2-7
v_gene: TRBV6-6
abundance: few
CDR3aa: CASTVPGGEQYF
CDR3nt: TGTGCCAGCACCGTACCCGGGGGCGAGCAGTACTTC

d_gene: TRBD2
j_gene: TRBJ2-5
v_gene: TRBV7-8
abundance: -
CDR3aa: CASSRGGGSIGYF
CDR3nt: TGTGCCAGCAGCCGGGGGGGCGGGAGCATCGGGTACTTC

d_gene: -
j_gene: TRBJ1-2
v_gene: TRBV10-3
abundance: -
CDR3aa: CAISDDTDYGYTF
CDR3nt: TGTGCCATCAGTGATGACACCGACTATGGCTACACCTTC

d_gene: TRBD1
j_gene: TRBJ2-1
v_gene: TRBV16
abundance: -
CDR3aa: CASSHPDRERGEQFF
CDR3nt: TGTGCCAGCAGCCACCCCGACAGGGAAAGAGGGGAGCAGTTCTTC

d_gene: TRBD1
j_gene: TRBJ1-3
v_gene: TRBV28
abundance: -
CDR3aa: CASRSEGGVKGNTIYF
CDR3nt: TGTGCCAGCAGATCAGAAGGGGGCGTAAAAGGAAACACCATATATTTT

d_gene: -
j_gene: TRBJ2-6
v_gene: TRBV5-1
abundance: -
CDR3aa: CASGGAGSGANVLTF
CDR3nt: TGCGCCAGCGGGGGGGCAGGCTCTGGGGCCAACGTCCTGACTTTC

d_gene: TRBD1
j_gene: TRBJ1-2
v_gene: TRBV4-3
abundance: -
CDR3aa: CASGQGIGGYTF
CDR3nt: TGCGCCAGCGGACAGGGGATCGGCGGCTACACCTTC

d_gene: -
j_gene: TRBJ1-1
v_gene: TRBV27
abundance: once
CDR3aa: CASGRIQGRGPTEAFF
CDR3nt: TGTGCCAGCGGTAGGATTCAGGGCAGGGGCCCCACTGAAGCTTTCTTT

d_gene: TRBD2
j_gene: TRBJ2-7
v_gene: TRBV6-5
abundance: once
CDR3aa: CASSYSTSGGAEQYF
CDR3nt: TGTGCCAGCAGTTACTCGACTAGCGGGGGTGCCGAGCAGTACTTC

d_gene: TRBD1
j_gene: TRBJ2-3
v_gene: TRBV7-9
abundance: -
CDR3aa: CASSLQAYRGDTQYF
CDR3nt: TGTGCCAGCAGCTTACAAGCCTACAGGGGGGATACGCAGTATTTT

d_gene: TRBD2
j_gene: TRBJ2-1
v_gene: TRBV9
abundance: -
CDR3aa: CASSPLAGASYNEQFF
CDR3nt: TGTGCCAGCAGCCCACTGGCGGGAGCGTCCTACAATGAGCAGTTCTTC

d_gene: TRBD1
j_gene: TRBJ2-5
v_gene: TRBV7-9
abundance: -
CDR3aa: CASSLRDRGQETQYF
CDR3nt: TGTGCCAGCAGCCTCCGGGACAGGGGGCAAGAGACCCAGTACTTC

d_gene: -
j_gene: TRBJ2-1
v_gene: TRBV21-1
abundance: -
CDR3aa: CASRGWEPPNYNEQFF
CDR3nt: TGTGCCAGCAGGGGTTGGGAGCCCCCGAATTACAATGAGCAGTTCTTC

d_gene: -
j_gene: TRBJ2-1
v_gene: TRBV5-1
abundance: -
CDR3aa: CASSGAPRSSAVGYNEQFF
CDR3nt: TGCGCCAGCAGCGGCGCACCGCGGTCATCGGCAGTCGGGTACAATGAGCAGTTCTTC

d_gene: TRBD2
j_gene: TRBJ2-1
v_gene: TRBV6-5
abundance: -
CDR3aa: CASSYSGTSGNEQFF
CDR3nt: TGTGCCAGCAGTTACTCAGGGACTAGCGGAAATGAGCAGTTCTTC

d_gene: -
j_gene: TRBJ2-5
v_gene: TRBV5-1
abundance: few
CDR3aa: CASSLEGEETQYF
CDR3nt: TGCGCCAGCAGCTTGGAAGGGGAAGAGACCCAGTACTTC

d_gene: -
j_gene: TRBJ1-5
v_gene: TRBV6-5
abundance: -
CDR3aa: CASSFSRDTIQPQHF
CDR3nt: TGTGCCAGCAGTTTCTCCCGGGACACAATCCAGCCCCAGCATTTT

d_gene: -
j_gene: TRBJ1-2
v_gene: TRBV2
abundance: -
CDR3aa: CASSESGYGYTF
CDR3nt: TGTGCCAGCAGTGAGTCAGGATATGGCTACACCTTC

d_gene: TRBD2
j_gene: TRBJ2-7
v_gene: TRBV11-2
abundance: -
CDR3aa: CASSSLRGGRRDEQYF
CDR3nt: TGTGCCAGCAGTTCCTTGCGGGGGGGCAGGCGGGACGAGCAGTACTTC

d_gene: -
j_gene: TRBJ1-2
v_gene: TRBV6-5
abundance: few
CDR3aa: CASSAGNGYTF
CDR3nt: TGTGCCAGCAGCGCAGGGAACGGCTACACCTTC